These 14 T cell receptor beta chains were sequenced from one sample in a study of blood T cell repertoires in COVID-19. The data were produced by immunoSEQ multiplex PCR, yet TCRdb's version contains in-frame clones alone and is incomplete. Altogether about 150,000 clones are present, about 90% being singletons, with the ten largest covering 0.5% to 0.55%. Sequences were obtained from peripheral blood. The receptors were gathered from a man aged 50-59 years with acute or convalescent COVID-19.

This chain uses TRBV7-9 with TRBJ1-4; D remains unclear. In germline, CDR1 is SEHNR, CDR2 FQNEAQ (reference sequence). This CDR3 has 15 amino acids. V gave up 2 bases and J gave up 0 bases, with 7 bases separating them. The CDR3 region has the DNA TGTGCCAGCAGCTTAATCGGGACAACTAATGAAAAACTGTTTTTT. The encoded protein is CASSLIGTTNEKLFF.

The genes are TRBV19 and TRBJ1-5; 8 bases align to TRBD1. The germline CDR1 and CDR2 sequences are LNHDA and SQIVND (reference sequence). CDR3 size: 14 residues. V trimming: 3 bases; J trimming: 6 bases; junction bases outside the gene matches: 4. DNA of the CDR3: TGTGCCAGTAGTATGAGACAGGGGTTTCAGCCCCAGCATTTT. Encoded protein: CASSMRQGFQPQHF.

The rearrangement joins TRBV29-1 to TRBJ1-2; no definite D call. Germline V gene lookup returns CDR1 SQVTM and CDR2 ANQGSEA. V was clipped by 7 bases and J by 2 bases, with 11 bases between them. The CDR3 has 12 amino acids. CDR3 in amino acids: CSGKEENYGYTF. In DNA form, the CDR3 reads TGCAGCGGGAAGGAGGAGAACTATGGCTACACCTTC.

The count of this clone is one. The CDR3 here is CASSSSGGARETQYF. In nucleotides, the CDR3 is TGTGCCAGCAGTTCTAGCGGGGGGGCGAGAGAGACCCAGTACTTC. The rearrangement uses TRBV6-5 and TRBJ2-5, with 12 bases matching TRBD2. Germline V gene sequence: CDR1 MNHEY, CDR2 SVGAGI. Trimming took 4 bases from V and 4 from J; bases not matched to a gene: 4. The CDR3 is 15 residues long.

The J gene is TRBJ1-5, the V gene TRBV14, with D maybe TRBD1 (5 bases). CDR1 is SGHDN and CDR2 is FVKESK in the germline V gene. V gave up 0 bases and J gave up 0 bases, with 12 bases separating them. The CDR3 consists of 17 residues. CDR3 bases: TGTGCCAGCAGCCAAGATTTGCCAAGGGGTAGCAATCAGCCCCAGCATTTT. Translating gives CASSQDLPRGSNQPQHF. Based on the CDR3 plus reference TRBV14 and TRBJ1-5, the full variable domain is EAGVTQFPSHSVIEKGQTVTLRCDPISGHDNLYWYRRVMGKEIKFLLHFVKESKQDESGMPNNRFLAERTGGTYSTLKVQPAELEDSGVYFCASSQDLPRGSNQPQHFGDGTRLSIL.

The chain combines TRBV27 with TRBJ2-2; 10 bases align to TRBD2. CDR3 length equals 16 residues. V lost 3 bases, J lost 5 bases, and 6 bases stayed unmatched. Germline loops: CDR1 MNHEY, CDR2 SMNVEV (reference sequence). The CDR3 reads CASSFWSGRGTGELFF. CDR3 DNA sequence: TGTGCCAGCAGTTTTTGGAGCGGGAGGGGGACCGGGGAGCTGTTTTTT.

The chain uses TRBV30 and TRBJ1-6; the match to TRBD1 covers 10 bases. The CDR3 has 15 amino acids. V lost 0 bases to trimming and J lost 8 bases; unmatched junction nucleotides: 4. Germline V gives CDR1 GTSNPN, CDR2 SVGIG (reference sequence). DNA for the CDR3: TGTGCCTGGAGTGTAGTAGGACAGGGGGATTCACCCCTCCACTTT. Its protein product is CAWSVVGQGDSPLHF.

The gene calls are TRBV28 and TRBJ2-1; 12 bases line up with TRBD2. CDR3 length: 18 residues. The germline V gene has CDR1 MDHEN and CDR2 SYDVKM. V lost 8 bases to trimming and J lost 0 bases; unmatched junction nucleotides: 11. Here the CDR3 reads CASGKLAGGTSSYNEQFF. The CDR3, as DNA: TGTGCCAGCGGAAAACTAGCGGGAGGCACTAGCTCCTACAATGAGCAGTTCTTC.

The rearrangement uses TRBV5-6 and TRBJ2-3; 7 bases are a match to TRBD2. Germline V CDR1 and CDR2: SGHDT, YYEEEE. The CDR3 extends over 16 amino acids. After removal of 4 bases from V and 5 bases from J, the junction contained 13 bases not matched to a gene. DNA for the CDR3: TGTGCCAGCAGCCGTGGCTGGGGGGGGGTTTTAGATACGCAGTATTTT. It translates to CASSRGWGGVLDTQYF.

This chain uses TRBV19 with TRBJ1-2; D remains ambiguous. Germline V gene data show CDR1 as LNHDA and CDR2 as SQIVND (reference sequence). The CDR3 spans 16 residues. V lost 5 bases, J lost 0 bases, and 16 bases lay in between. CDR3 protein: CASSRQAMTANYGYTF. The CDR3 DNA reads TGTGCCAGTAGTCGCCAGGCGATGACGGCTAACTATGGCTACACCTTC. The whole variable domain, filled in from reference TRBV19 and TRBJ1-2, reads DGGITQSPKYLFRKEGQNVTLSCEQNLNHDAMYWYRQDPGQGLRLIYYSQIVNDFQKGDIAEGYSVSREKKESFPLTVTSAQKNPTAFYLCASSRQAMTANYGYTFGSGTRLTVV.

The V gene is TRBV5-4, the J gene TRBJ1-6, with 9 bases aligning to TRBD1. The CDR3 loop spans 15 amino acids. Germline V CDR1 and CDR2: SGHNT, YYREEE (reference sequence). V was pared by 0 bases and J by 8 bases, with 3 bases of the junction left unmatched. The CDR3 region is CASSLGDRGYSPLHF. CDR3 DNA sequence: TGTGCCAGCAGCTTGGGAGACAGGGGGTATTCACCCCTCCACTTT.

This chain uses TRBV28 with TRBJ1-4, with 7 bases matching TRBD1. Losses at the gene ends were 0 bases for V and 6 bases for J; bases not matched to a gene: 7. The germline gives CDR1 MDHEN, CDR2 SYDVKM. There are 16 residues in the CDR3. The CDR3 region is CASSLWTGNGYEKLFF. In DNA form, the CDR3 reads TGTGCCAGCAGTTTATGGACAGGGAACGGTTATGAAAAACTGTTTTTT.

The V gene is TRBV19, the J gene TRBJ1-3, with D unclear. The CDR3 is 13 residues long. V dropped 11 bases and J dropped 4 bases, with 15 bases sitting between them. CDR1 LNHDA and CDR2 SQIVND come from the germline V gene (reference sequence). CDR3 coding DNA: TGTGCCGCCACCCAGTTTGCCGGAAACACCATATATTTT. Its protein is CAATQFAGNTIYF. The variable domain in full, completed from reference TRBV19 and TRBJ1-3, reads DGGITQSPKYLFRKEGQNVTLSCEQNLNHDAMYWYRQDPGQGLRLIYYSQIVNDFQKGDIAEGYSVSREKKESFPLTVTSAQKNPTAFYLCAATQFAGNTIYFGEGSWLTVV.

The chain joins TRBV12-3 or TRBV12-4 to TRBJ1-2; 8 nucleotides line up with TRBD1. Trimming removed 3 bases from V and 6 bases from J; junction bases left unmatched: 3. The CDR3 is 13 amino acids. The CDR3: CASSFQGADGYTF. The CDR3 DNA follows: TGTGCCAGCAGTTTCCAGGGGGCCGATGGCTACACCTTC.